These 8 T cell receptor beta chains came from one sample sequenced in a study of cytomegalovirus exposure and HLA in healthy donors. The study ran its PCR with 60 Vbeta and 13 Jbeta primers. Using immunoSEQ multiplex PCR, the repertoire was profiled, and TCRdb retains in-frame clones only, with some absent. The table has around 62,000 clones, 78% seen once. The sequenced material came from PBMCs. Receptor source: a middle-aged man in good health and CMV-seronegative.

J is TRBJ2-5 and V is TRBV10-3; D gene ambiguous. Germline assignment: CDR1 ENHRY and CDR2 SYGVKD. The V and J ends lost 4 bases and 3 bases respectively, with 15 bases between them. The CDR3 extends over 15 amino acids. This CDR3 reads CAISGLQTPKETQYF. The CDR3 bases are TGTGCCATCAGTGGACTCCAGACCCCAAAAGAGACCCAGTACTTC.

This clone occurred a few times. This chain links TRBV28 with TRBJ1-4; 8 positions match TRBD1. Germline V lookup: CDR1 MDHEN, CDR2 SYDVKM. This CDR3 is built from 16 residues. The trim removed 4 bases at V and 8 bases at J, leaving 12 bases unmatched. The DNA for the CDR3 is TGTGCCAGCAGTTCCCCCACCAGGGGGCAGGGCGAAAAACTGTTTTTT. Translating gives CASSSPTRGQGEKLFF.

The V gene is TRBV7-6, the J gene TRBJ2-7; 7 nucleotides agree with TRBD1. Germline-derived CDR1 and CDR2 are SGHVS and FNYEAQ. This CDR3 is 14 amino acids long. With V trimmed by 5 bases and J by 2 bases, 6 bases remained unmatched. The CDR3 region is CASSPGTVTYEQYF. Here the CDR3 DNA reads TGTGCCAGCAGCCCCGGGACAGTAACCTACGAGCAGTACTTC. Full variable domain (missing parts from reference TRBV7-6 and TRBJ2-7): GAGVSQSPRYKVTKRGQDVALRCDPISGHVSLYWYRQALGQGPEFLTYFNYEAQQDKSGLPNDRFSAERPEGSISTLTIQRTEQRDSAMYRCASSPGTVTYEQYFGPGTRLTVT.

This clone was picked up a small number of times. Mismatch with germline at one junction end may stem from a read error. V is TRBV7-9 and J is TRBJ2-4, with 7 positions matching TRBD2. The CDR3 consists of 14 residues. Germline loops: CDR1 SEHNR, CDR2 FQNEAQ (reference sequence). The CDR3 sequence is CSSGADLAKNIQYF. DNA for the CDR3: TGTTCCAGCGGGGCAGACTTAGCCAAAAACATTCAGTACTTC.

The genes are TRBV28 and TRBJ2-3; D may be TRBD2 (5 bases). V gave up 3 bases and J gave up 0 bases, with 7 bases separating them. Looked up from germline, CDR1 is MDHEN and CDR2 is SYDVKM. The CDR3 consists of 14 residues. CDR3 sequence reads: CASSLRTSTDTQYF. The CDR3 DNA is TGTGCCAGCAGTTTGAGGACTAGCACAGATACGCAGTATTTT.

The chain carries TRBV5-1 and TRBJ2-7; no firm D call. Germline CDR1 SGHRS, CDR2 YFSETQ. The V end lost 0 bases, the J end lost 3 bases, and 10 bases lay between the germline ends. The CDR3 is 14 residues long. DNA of the CDR3: TGCGCCAGCAGCTTGGCCGCGCGGAACTACGAGCAGTACTTC. Its translation: CASSLAARNYEQYF.

The V call is TRBV7-2, the J call TRBJ2-5; tentative D call: TRBD2 (6 bases). Germline lookup yields CDR1 SGHTA and CDR2 FQGNSA. The CDR3 covers 14 residues. V lost 0 bases to trimming and J lost 1 base, with 6 bases between them. The CDR3 loop is CASSLAGGQETQYF. CDR3 in DNA: TGTGCCAGCAGCTTAGCGGGGGGCCAAGAGACCCAGTACTTC.

This clone was counted a few times. The chain is built from TRBV6-1 and TRBJ2-2; maybe TRBD1 (6 bases). Trimming took off 4 bases at V and 6 bases at J, with 15 bases between the two ends. This CDR3 is 15 amino acids long. Germline assignment: CDR1 MNHNS and CDR2 SASEGT. CDR3 region: CASSVNREVSGELFF. The CDR3 region has the DNA TGTGCCAGCAGTGTGAACAGGGAAGTGTCCGGGGAGCTGTTTTTT.